The T cell receptor (beta chain) under discussion was sequenced for a study of CD8+ T cells in alopecia areata. For the study at large: At a dose of 5 to 10 mg twice daily, oral tofacitinib was given to treated patients.

PBMCs, the starting material, were the source of sorted CD4+ and CD8+ T cells. This CDR3 comprises 15 residues. Germline V gene lookup returns CDR1 SGHAT and CDR2 FQNNGV. V gave up 0 bases and J gave up 7 bases, with 15 bases separating them. Isolated RNA was reverse transcribed into cDNA used as the sequencing template. Libraries were prepared by immunoSEQ multiplex PCR; TCRdb keeps only in-frame clonotypes and omits some of them. The table includes about 98,000 clones, 40% to 45% detected once. The receptor comes from a human donor with alopecia areata. The sequencing input was CD4+ T cells sorted from blood. The genes are TRBV11-2 and TRBJ1-2; tentative D call: TRBD1 (5 bases). This chain's CDR3 is CASSLDRDPTGGYTF. CDR3 bases: TGTGCCAGCAGCTTAGATCGGGACCCTACGGGTGGCTACACCTTC. Together with reference TRBV11-2 and TRBJ1-2, the CDR3 gives the full variable domain: EAGVAQSPRYKIIEKRQSVAFWCNPISGHATLYWYQQILGQGPKLLIQFQNNGVVDDSQLPKDRFSAERLKGVDSTLKIQPAKLEDSAVYLCASSLDRDPTGGYTFGSGTRLTVV.